Reported below is one T cell receptor (beta chain). V gave up 1 base and J gave up 7 bases, with 14 bases separating them. Germline loops: CDR1 SEHNR, CDR2 FQNEAQ (reference sequence). This CDR3 spans 16 amino acids. Noted treatment: some 19 received Ad26.COV2.S at low or high dose, single or two shots; roughly 5 received placebo; per-sample allocation not given. Specimen acquisition occurred on day 63 following the initial vaccine or placebo injection. Clones were read by immunoSEQ multiplex PCR, and TCRdb kept only the in-frame ones, dropping some. In the table there are hundreds of thousands of clones, more than 70% of which are singletons. The sample originates from a study of Ad26.COV2.S vaccination and SARS-CoV-2 variants.

The rearrangement joins TRBV7-9 to TRBJ1-6, with D unclear. The sequencing used peripheral blood, collected in a trial of Ad26.COV2.S vaccine versus placebo. The receptor's source is a person aged 18 to 59 who received the Ad26.COV2.S COVID-19 vaccine or a placebo. The CDR3 bases are TGTGCCAGCAGCTTAGTTGGCCGAACAGAAAATTCACCCCTCCACTTT. Its protein is CASSLVGRTENSPLHF. Filled out from reference TRBV7-9 and TRBJ1-6, the complete variable domain reads DTGVSQNPRHKITKRGQNVTFRCDPISEHNRLYWYRQTLGQGPEFLTYFQNEAQLEKSRLLSDRFSAERPKGSFSTLEIQRTEQGDSAMYLCASSLVGRTENSPLHFGNGTRLTVT.